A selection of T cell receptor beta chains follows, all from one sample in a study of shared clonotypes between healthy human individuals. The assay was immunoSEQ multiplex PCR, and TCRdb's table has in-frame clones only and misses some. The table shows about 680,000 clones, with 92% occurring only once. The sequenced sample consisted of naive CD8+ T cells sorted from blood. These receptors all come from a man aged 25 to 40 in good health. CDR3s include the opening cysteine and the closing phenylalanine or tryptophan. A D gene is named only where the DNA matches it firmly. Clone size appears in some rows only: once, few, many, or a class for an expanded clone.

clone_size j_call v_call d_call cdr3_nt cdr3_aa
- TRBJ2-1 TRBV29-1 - TGCAGCGCCGTGGGGGCATTCGGAAGCTCCTACAATGAGCAGTTCTTC CSAVGAFGSSYNEQFF
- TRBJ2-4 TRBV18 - TGTGCCAGCTCACCACGAGTGGAGCTTACGGCTTATCTAGCCAAAAACATTCAGTACTTC CASSPRVELTAYLAKNIQYF
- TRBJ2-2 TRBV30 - TGTGCCTGGAGGGCGAACACCGGGGAGCTGTTTTTT CAWRANTGELFF
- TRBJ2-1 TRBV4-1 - TGCGCCAGCAGCCTATTGACCCAAGCGGTTGAGCAGTTCTTC CASSLLTQAVEQFF
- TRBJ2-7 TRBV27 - TGTGCCAGCAGTTTATCCTCCGGGACCCTGTCCTACGAGCAGTACTTC CASSLSSGTLSYEQYF
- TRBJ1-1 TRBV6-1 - TGTGCCAGCATGGGGCAGTTCATGAACACTGAAGCTTTCTTT CASMGQFMNTEAFF
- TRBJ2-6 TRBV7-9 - TGTGCCAGCAGCGCAAGAGGGGGGCCTGGGGCCAACGTCCTGACTTTC CASSARGGPGANVLTF
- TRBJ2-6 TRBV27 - TGTGCCAGCAGTATAAGCTCTGGGGCCAACGTCCTGACTTTC CASSISSGANVLTF
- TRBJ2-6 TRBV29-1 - TGCAGCGTTCTTTCGAGCTCTGGGGCCAACGTCCTGACTTTC CSVLSSSGANVLTF
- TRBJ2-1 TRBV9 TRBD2 TGTGCCAGCAGCGTGTTGGGACTAGCGGGAGTCAGTGAGCAGTTCTTC CASSVLGLAGVSEQFF
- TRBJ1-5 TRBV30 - TGTGCCTGGAGTGTAAGCGGACATTCTACCAATCAGCCCCAGCATTTT CAWSVSGHSTNQPQHF
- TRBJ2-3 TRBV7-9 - TGTGCCAGCAGCTACACCGACAGTTCTAGCACAGATACGCAGTATTTT CASSYTDSSSTDTQYF
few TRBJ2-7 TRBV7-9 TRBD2 TGTGCCAGCACTAGCGGGGGACGGGAGCAGTACTTC CASTSGGREQYF
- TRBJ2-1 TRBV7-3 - TGTGCCAGCAGCTTCTCGGGGGACTACAATGAGCAGTTCTTC CASSFSGDYNEQFF
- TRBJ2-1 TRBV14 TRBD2 TGTGCCAGCAGCCGTCGGCTAGCGGGGGCGGAAGAGCAGTTCTTC CASSRRLAGAEEQFF
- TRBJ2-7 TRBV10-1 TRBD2 TGCGCCAGCAGTGAGTCGAAGCGGGAGGTCTCCTACGAGCAGTACTTC CASSESKREVSYEQYF
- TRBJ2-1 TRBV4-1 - TGCGCCAGCAGCCAAGATCAGGGCCATGAGCAGTTCTTC CASSQDQGHEQFF
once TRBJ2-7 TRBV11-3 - TGTGCCAGCAGCTTGAGGGGGGGGTCCTACGAGCAGTACTTC CASSLRGGSYEQYF
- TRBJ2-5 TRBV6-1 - TGTGCCAGCAGTGACTGGGGGATCGAGGAGACCCAGTACTTC CASSDWGIEETQYF
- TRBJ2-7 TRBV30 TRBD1 TGTGCCTGGAGTGTGTCCGGGACAGGGGACGAGCAGTACTTC CAWSVSGTGDEQYF
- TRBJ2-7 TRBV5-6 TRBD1 TGTGCCAGCAGCTTTTCTGTGGGACAGGGAAGAATCCAGGCGGACGAGCAGTACTTC CASSFSVGQGRIQADEQYF
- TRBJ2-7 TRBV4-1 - TGCGCCAGCAGCCAGTCCGGAGGCAGGGCAAGCCCCTACGAGCAGTACTTC CASSQSGGRASPYEQYF
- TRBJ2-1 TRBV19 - TGTGCCACCCGATGGGCGGGCTACAATGAGCAGTTCTTC CATRWAGYNEQFF
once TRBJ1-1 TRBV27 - TGTGCCAGCAGTTTAGCAGAGGACACTGAAGCTTTCTTT CASSLAEDTEAFF
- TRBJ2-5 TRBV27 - TGTGCCAGCAGGGGGGCGATACGCGCCCCTCAAGAGACCCAGTACTTC CASRGAIRAPQETQYF
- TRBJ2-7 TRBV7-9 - TGTGCCAGCAGCTTAGCGAGACAGGCCTACGAGCAGTACTTC CASSLARQAYEQYF
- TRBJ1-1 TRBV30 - TGTGCCTGGAGTGTTCAACTTAACACTGAAGCTTTCTTT CAWSVQLNTEAFF
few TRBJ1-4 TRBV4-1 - TGCGCCAGCAGCCAAGTGGAAAAACTGTTTTTT CASSQVEKLFF